The sample holds a few counts of the clone carrying this TCR beta chain. Antigen: not known. This sample is drawn from a study of blood T cells in healthy people across ages. For the second PCR, which ran for 7 to 11 cycles, a sample-barcoded 5' primer and a J-beta primer mix were used. TCRdb reprocessed the 5' RACE reads with MiXCR, giving one entry per CDR3 protein. Of 1.5 million to 2 million distinct CDR3 sequences detected, 28% appear once; the ten largest clones hold 7.7%. Study findings and constraints: Whereas aged donors had fewer naive CD4+ cells, long-lived donors had more of them and higher diversity. There was a strong correlation between TCR beta diversity and naive T cell percentage.

This TCR came from a woman aged 30 to 39 in good health. The sequenced sample was blood.

CDR3 nucleotides: TGTGCCAGCAGCTTGCAGGGAATGGGGCCAGAGACCCAGTACTTC. Translated: CASSLQGMGPETQYF. This sequence joins TRBV5-6 and TRBJ2-5; D possibly corresponds to TRBD1 (5 bases). V was trimmed by 1 base and J by 4 bases, leaving 14 bases between them. This CDR3 contains 15 residues. CDR1 and CDR2 (germline): SGHDT, YYEEEE.